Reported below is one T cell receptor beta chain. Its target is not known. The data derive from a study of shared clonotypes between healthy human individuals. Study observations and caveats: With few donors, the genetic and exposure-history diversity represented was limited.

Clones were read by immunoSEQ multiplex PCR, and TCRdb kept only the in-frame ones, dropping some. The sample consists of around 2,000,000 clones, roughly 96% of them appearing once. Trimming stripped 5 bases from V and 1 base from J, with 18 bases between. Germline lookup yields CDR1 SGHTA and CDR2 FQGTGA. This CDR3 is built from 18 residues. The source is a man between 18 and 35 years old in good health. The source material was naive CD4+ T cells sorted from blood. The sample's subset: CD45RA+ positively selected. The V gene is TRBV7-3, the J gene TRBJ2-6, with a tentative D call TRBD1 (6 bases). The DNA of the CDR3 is TGTGCCAGCAGCGGATCTGGGGGCCCGAGGTCTGGGGCCAACGTCCTGACTTTC. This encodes CASSGSGGPRSGANVLTF.